Below, 21 T cell receptor beta chains from the same sample are listed, as sequenced in a study of cytomegalovirus exposure and HLA in healthy donors. Vbeta (60) and Jbeta (13) primers were used in the PCR. Generated by immunoSEQ multiplex PCR, the TCRdb table keeps only in-frame clones and is missing some. The top ten hold approximately 1% of the sample, which has around 130,000 clones, about 80% seen once. The specimen was PBMCs. Receptor source: a human donor in good health.

This chain connects TRBV29-1 to TRBJ1-2; no definite D call. The V end was cut by 5 bases, the J end by 8 bases, with 15 bases between. The CDR3 length is 12 residues. The V gene's germline CDR1 is SQVTM and CDR2 ANQGSEA. In nucleotides, the CDR3 is TGCAGCGTTTTCGGTGATGAGAAAGGCTACACCTTC. It yields the protein CSVFGDEKGYTF.

The rearrangement joins TRBV6-1 to TRBJ2-2; 8 positions match TRBD1. The CDR3 covers 15 residues. Unmatched junction bases numbered 4, after V lost 4 bases and J lost 3 bases. Germline CDR1 MNHNS, CDR2 SASEGT. Here the CDR3 DNA reads TGTGCCAGCAGTGCCAGACAGGGGCACACCGGGGAGCTGTTTTTT. Translating gives CASSARQGHTGELFF.

This rearrangement joins TRBV5-8 to TRBJ2-3; 8 nucleotides agree with TRBD2. In germline, CDR1 is SGHTS, CDR2 YDEGEE. With V trimmed by 4 bases and J by 4 bases, 20 bases remained unmatched. The CDR3 length is 19 residues. The CDR3 region is CASSLNPLAVRETPDTQYF. DNA for the CDR3: TGTGCCAGCAGCCTCAATCCACTAGCGGTGCGGGAAACCCCAGATACGCAGTATTTT.

The J gene is TRBJ2-7, the V gene TRBV14; weak D call: TRBD2 (5 bases). Germline values: CDR1 SGHDN, CDR2 FVKESK. This CDR3 region has 15 residues. V lost 2 bases and J 3 bases, leaving 14 bases between the germline ends. CDR3 loop: CASSQNHGGGYEQYF. In nucleotides, the CDR3 is TGTGCCAGCAGCCAAAATCACGGAGGAGGCTACGAGCAGTACTTC.

This clone appeared a few times. This chain uses TRBV19 with TRBJ2-1; no clear D gene. V was pared by 2 bases and J by 5 bases, with 7 bases between. CDR3 length: 13 residues. The germline gives CDR1 LNHDA, CDR2 SQIVND (reference sequence). CDR3 DNA: TGTGCCAGTAGTATACCAGGTCACAATGAGCAGTTCTTC. Amino acid sequence: CASSIPGHNEQFF.

This clone has just one count. The chain combines TRBV15 with TRBJ1-1, with 9 bases matching TRBD1. The CDR3 totals 14 residues. The germline gives CDR1 LNHNV, CDR2 YYDKDF (reference sequence). The V gene end was trimmed by 6 bases and the J gene end by 3 bases; junction bases not matched to a gene: 5. DNA of the CDR3: TGTGCCACCAGACCCCGGACAGGGGACACTGAAGCTTTCTTT. Protein: CATRPRTGDTEAFF.

The chain has TRBV7-2 and TRBJ1-1, with no clear D. Trimming removed 4 bases from V and 2 bases from J, with 5 bases in between. Germline V lookup: CDR1 SGHTA, CDR2 FQGNSA. This CDR3 comprises 12 residues. This CDR3 is CASSYINTEAFF. The CDR3 DNA reads TGTGCCAGCAGCTATATAAACACTGAAGCTTTCTTT.

The genes are TRBV6-6 and TRBJ2-1; the match to TRBD2 covers 10 bases. Germline V gene data show CDR1 as MNHNY and CDR2 as SVGAGI (reference sequence). The length of the CDR3 is 15 residues. With V trimmed by 0 bases and J by 9 bases, 5 bases remained unmatched. CDR3 protein: CASSYSSGGEVEQFF. In DNA, the CDR3 is TGTGCCAGCAGTTACTCCAGCGGGGGGGAGGTTGAGCAGTTCTTC.

This clone appeared a single time. The chain combines TRBV6-6 with TRBJ2-7; a possible D gene is TRBD1 (5 bases). This CDR3 spans 13 amino acids. Germline V lookup: CDR1 MNHNY, CDR2 SVGAGI (reference sequence). The ends were cut back, 6 bases at V and 4 bases at J, with 13 bases in the middle. In DNA form, the CDR3 reads TGTGCCAGCAGGATTAGGGCAGGGTACGAGCAGTACTTC. Translation gives CASRIRAGYEQYF.

In its sample, this clone was seen a few times. This chain uses TRBV19 with TRBJ1-4, with a possible D match to TRBD1 (5 bases). Germline loops: CDR1 LNHDA, CDR2 SQIVND (reference sequence). The CDR3 totals 12 residues. The V and J ends lost 5 bases and 10 bases respectively, with 11 bases between them. The CDR3 DNA reads as TGTGCCAGTAGTCCGGGGGTGGGAAAACTGTTTTTT. Translating gives CASSPGVGKLFF. Together with reference TRBV19 and TRBJ1-4, the CDR3 gives the full variable domain: DGGITQSPKYLFRKEGQNVTLSCEQNLNHDAMYWYRQDPGQGLRLIYYSQIVNDFQKGDIAEGYSVSREKKESFPLTVTSAQKNPTAFYLCASSPGVGKLFFGSGTQLSVL.

The chain links TRBV9 to TRBJ2-5; a weak D match, TRBD2 (5 bases). Trimming removed 4 bases at V and 5 bases at J, with 12 bases between. This CDR3 comprises 13 residues. Germline V gene sequence: CDR1 SGDLS, CDR2 YYNGEE. In DNA, the CDR3 is TGTGCCAGCAGCCACGGCCGAGGGGAGACCCAGTACTTC. This translates into CASSHGRGETQYF.

This chain uses TRBV2 with TRBJ2-2; 9 nucleotides line up with TRBD2. The CDR3 is 17 residues long. Germline values: CDR1 SNHLY, CDR2 FYNNEI. J lost 0 bases, V lost 7 bases, and 9 bases had no gene match. The CDR3, as DNA: TGTGCCAGCAAGTTGAGCGGGGGGCCTACGAACACCGGGGAGCTGTTTTTT. It encodes CASKLSGGPTNTGELFF. Full variable domain (remainder filled in from reference TRBV2 and TRBJ2-2): EPEVTQTPSHQVTQMGQEVILRCVPISNHLYFYWYRQILGQKVEFLVSFYNNEISEKSEIFDDQFSVERPDGSNFTLKIRSTKLEDSAMYFCASKLSGGPTNTGELFFGEGSRLTVL.

This chain links TRBV19 with TRBJ1-5; D may be TRBD1 (6 bases). V dropped 5 bases and J dropped 7 bases, with 18 bases sitting between them. Germline loops: CDR1 LNHDA, CDR2 SQIVND (reference sequence). The CDR3 consists of 15 residues. CDR3 sequence (DNA): TGTGCCAGTAGTCCTGGCAGGGGCGAGAGGCAGCCCCAGCATTTT. As protein: CASSPGRGERQPQHF.

This clone occurred a few times. The chain links TRBV6-1 to TRBJ2-7; 7 bases map to TRBD1. Germline values: CDR1 MNHNS, CDR2 SASEGT. The CDR3 totals 11 residues. With 10 bases clipped from V and 4 bases from J, the junction kept 4 bases outside the gene matches. The CDR3 region has the DNA TGTGCCACCGGGACAGCTTACGAGCAGTACTTC. This encodes CATGTAYEQYF.

This chain joins TRBV6-6 and TRBJ1-1; unclear D gene. Germline CDR1 reads MNHNY; CDR2 reads SVGAGI (reference sequence). This CDR3 has 12 residues. The V end lost 8 bases, the J end lost 9 bases, and 16 bases lay between the germline ends. The CDR3 nucleotides read TGTGCCAGCTATCGGGAGGGCCTTAAAGCTTTCTTT. The encoded protein is CASYREGLKAFF.

The chain combines TRBV29-1 with TRBJ1-2, with D possibly being TRBD1 (5 bases). This CDR3 is 12 amino acids long. The germline V and J ends were trimmed by 3 bases and 7 bases, with 12 bases remaining between them. Germline lookup yields CDR1 SQVTM and CDR2 ANQGSEA. The CDR3, as DNA: TGCAGCGTTGAGGGGCAGTTATCTGGCTACACCTTC. Translated, it gives CSVEGQLSGYTF.

This chain joins TRBV6-5 and TRBJ2-2, with 7 positions matching TRBD1. Per germline, CDR1 MNHEY and CDR2 SVGAGI. The CDR3 sequence is 13 residues long. The CDR3 loop is CAVTGDNTGELFF. The DNA of the CDR3 is TGTGCTGTTACAGGGGACAACACCGGGGAGCTGTTTTTT.

This clone was seen a few times. The chain joins TRBV9 to TRBJ2-1; tentatively, D is TRBD1 (6 bases). The CDR3 is 16 residues long. Germline CDR1 SGDLS, CDR2 YYNGEE. Trimming shortened V by 3 bases and J by 6 bases, and 19 bases separated the two germline ends. The CDR3 here is CASSATGTHLGNEQFF. The CDR3 nucleotides read TGTGCCAGCAGCGCGACCGGGACACACTTGGGCAATGAGCAGTTCTTC.

V and J are TRBV6-6 and TRBJ2-3; no firm D call. The length of the CDR3 is 13 residues. Deletions cut 2 bases from V and 4 bases from J, with 7 bases between. Germline CDR1 MNHNY, CDR2 SVGAGI (reference sequence). The CDR3 is CASSYPPADTQYF. The CDR3 nucleotides are TGTGCCAGCAGTTACCCGCCGGCAGATACGCAGTATTTT.

The V and J genes are TRBV19 and TRBJ1-1; D call uncertain. V was trimmed by 2 bases and J by 3 bases, leaving 7 bases between them. The CDR3 contains 13 residues. Germline lookup yields CDR1 LNHDA and CDR2 SQIVND (reference sequence). This chain's CDR3 is CASSIRGYTEAFF. CDR3 DNA: TGTGCCAGTAGTATAAGAGGGTACACTGAAGCTTTCTTT.

This chain joins TRBV27 and TRBJ2-7, with D possibly matching TRBD2 (6 bases). The CDR3 is made up of 13 amino acids. Trimming pared 6 bases from V and 0 bases from J, leaving 9 bases between. Germline V CDR1 and CDR2: MNHEY, SMNVEV (reference sequence). CDR3 nucleotides: TGTGCCAGCAGGGTGGGGGGCTCCTACGAGCAGTACTTC. This gives the protein CASRVGGSYEQYF.